These 3 T cell receptor beta chains share one sample of origin, sequenced in a study of T cell responses to AZD1222 COVID-19 vaccine. Clones were read by immunoSEQ multiplex PCR, and TCRdb kept only the in-frame ones, dropping some. Among approximately 150,000 clones listed, under 95% were seen once. The sample consisted of peripheral blood, taken on day 0 of AZD1222 vaccination. These receptors all stem from an adult in good health.

The chain has TRBV6-5 and TRBJ2-1; no reliable D call. The CDR3 spans 16 residues. Germline loops: CDR1 MNHEY, CDR2 SVGAGI. Trimming shortened V by 0 bases and J by 0 bases, and 9 bases separated the two germline ends. CDR3 DNA sequence: TGTGCCAGCAGTTACTCCGGGCGGAGCTCCTACAATGAGCAGTTCTTC. Translation gives CASSYSGRSSYNEQFF.

The gene calls are TRBV27 and TRBJ1-3; TRBD1 might be the D (5 bases). The CDR3 is made up of 15 amino acids. Trimming pared 8 bases from V and 2 bases from J, leaving 16 bases between. Germline V gene data show CDR1 as MNHEY and CDR2 as SMNVEV (reference sequence). CDR3 DNA sequence: TGTGCCAGCTGCCTGACAGCTAACCCTGGAAACACCATATATTTT. It encodes CASCLTANPGNTIYF.

This chain joins TRBV9 and TRBJ2-1; 9 nucleotides agree with TRBD2. J was trimmed by 8 bases and V by 4 bases; bases with no gene match: 10. Germline assignment: CDR1 SGDLS and CDR2 YYNGEE. This CDR3 contains 15 residues. The CDR3 protein is CASSPPGGRGDEQFF. Written as DNA, the CDR3 is TGTGCCAGCAGCCCCCCCGGCGGGAGGGGGGATGAGCAGTTCTTC.